This TCR beta chain was captured by sequencing in a study of blood T cells in healthy people across ages. Study-level results: It was not known whether donors were CMV positive (a possible confounder of expanded clonotype changes). Across the age range, TCR beta diversity per million T cells fell in a roughly linear way.

The authors ran a second PCR of roughly 6 to 11 cycles using a sample-barcoded 5' primer and a J-beta primer mix. All samples gave at least 2.5 million CDR3-containing paired-end reads. From the 5' RACE reads, TCRdb called clonotypes with MiXCR, one entry per CDR3 protein. This sample has about 720,000 distinct CDR3 sequences, with approximately 21% found just once. At least 6 million PBMCs were isolated per sample. The V end lost 7 bases, the J end lost 7 bases, and 19 bases lay between the germline ends. The CDR3 consists of 14 residues. Remarks on this clonotype: Its matching antigen is unknown.

This clonotype was obtained from a man in his 70s in good health. V is TRBV12-3 or TRBV12-4 and J is TRBJ1-2; maybe TRBD1 (6 bases). Sample: blood. The CDR3 sequence is CASNPRGAIGGYTF. DNA of the CDR3: TGTGCCAGCAATCCACGGGGGGCGATCGGTGGCTACACCTTC.